This TCR beta chain emerged from a study of blood T cell repertoires in COVID-19. Original methodology: Amplification from reference gene primers served as the basis for estimated nucleated cell counts. The assay was immunoSEQ multiplex PCR, and TCRdb's table has in-frame clones only and misses some. V, J and clone size derive from that table, while D and trimming were established from the DNA sequence. This sample yields approximately 300,000 clones, of which 92% are seen a single time; less than 20% belongs to the top ten. The CDR3 totals 14 residues. Germline CDR1 MDHEN, CDR2 SYDVKM. V gave up 6 bases and J gave up 5 bases; unmatched junction bases: 9.

This chain uses TRBV28 with TRBJ2-7, with 8 positions matching TRBD1. Sequencing was done on a sample of PBMCs or T cells enriched from blood (not recorded which). This TCR was sampled from a woman in her twenties or thirties who had recovered from COVID-19. This chain's CDR3 is CASRWTGLKNEQYF. DNA of the CDR3: TGTGCCAGCAGGTGGACAGGGTTGAAAAACGAGCAGTACTTC.